This TCR beta chain derives from a study of cytomegalovirus exposure and HLA in healthy donors. Notes on the study in general: The study designated 150 to 200 TCR beta chains cytomegalovirus-associated. TRBV6-2, TRBV6-3 and other indistinguishable V segments were excluded.

In the PCR, 60 Vbeta and 13 Jbeta primers were used. TCRdb keeps only in-frame clones here, not all; method: immunoSEQ multiplex PCR. The table has around 110,000 clones, roughly 79% seen once. The CDR3 sequence is 15 residues long. Germline lookup yields CDR1 MNHEY and CDR2 SMNVEV (reference sequence). The V gene end was trimmed by 3 bases and the J gene end by 4 bases; junction bases not matched to a gene: 6. This clone was counted a few times. Its antigen is not known. The J gene is TRBJ2-7, the V gene TRBV27; TRBD2 matches 10 bases. What was sequenced was PBMCs. The TCR was taken from a woman between 25 and 40 years old in good health and CMV-seronegative. As DNA, the CDR3 is TGTGCCAGCAGTTTTTCCGCTAGCGGGAGTTACGAGCAGTACTTC. This codes for CASSFSASGSYEQYF.